This T cell receptor (beta chain) was captured in a study of T-cell reconstitution after alpha-beta-depleted transplantation in children. V dropped 1 base and J dropped 8 bases, with 13 bases sitting between them. The CDR3 runs to 14 residues. The germline gives CDR1 LGHDT, CDR2 YNNKEL (reference sequence). Unique molecular identifiers were incorporated when the TCRbeta library was constructed. MiXCR, run by TCRdb on the PCR reads, gives a single entry per CDR3 protein. Among over 150,000 distinct CDR3 sequences, roughly 7.5% were seen once, and the ten largest hold roughly 3%. There are many counts of this clonotype.

This TCR derives from a human donor who donated a stem cell graft to a child with Wiskott-Aldrich syndrome. The specimen was PBMCs from the stem cell graft donor, collected from the stem cell graft. This chain connects TRBV3-1 to TRBJ2-3; maybe TRBD1 (6 bases). The CDR3 DNA follows: TGTGCCAGCAGCCAAGCGCCTACACAGGGTACGCAGTATTTT. Amino acid sequence: CASSQAPTQGTQYF.